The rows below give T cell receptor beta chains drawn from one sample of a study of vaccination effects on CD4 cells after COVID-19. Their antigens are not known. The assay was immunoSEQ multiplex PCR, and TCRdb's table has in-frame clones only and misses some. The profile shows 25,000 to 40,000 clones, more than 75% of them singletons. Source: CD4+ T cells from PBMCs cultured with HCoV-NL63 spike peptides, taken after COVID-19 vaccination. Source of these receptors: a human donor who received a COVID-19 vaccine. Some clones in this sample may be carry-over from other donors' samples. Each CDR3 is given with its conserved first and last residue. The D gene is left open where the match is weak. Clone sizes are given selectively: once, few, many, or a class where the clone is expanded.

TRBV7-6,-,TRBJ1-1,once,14,CASSFSSGGTEAFF,TGTGCCAGCAGCTTTTCCTCCGGAGGTACTGAAGCTTTCTTT
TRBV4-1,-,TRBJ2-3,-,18,CASSQAPVGGARTDTQYF,TGCGCCAGCAGCCAAGCCCCGGTGGGGGGGGCTAGGACAGATACGCAGTATTTT
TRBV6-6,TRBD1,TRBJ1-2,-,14,CAGRVGQGLYGYTF,TGTGCCGGAAGGGTTGGACAGGGGCTCTATGGCTACACCTTC
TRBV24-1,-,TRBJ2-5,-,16,CATSDSETAGQETQYF,TGTGCCACCAGTGATTCCGAGACAGCAGGCCAAGAGACCCAGTACTTC
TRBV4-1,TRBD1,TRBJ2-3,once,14,CASSHPGTADTQYF,TGCGCCAGCAGCCACCCCGGGACAGCAGATACGCAGTATTTT
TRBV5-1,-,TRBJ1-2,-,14,CASSLVAGNYGYTF,TGCGCCAGCAGCTTGGTAGCAGGGAACTATGGCTACACCTTC
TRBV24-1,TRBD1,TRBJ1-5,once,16,CATSDGQGPGNQPQHF,TGTGCCACCAGTGATGGACAGGGGCCCGGCAATCAGCCCCAGCATTTT
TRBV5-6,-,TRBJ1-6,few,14,CASSLGPVNSPLHF,TGTGCCAGCAGCTTGGGACCTGTTAATTCACCCCTCCACTTT
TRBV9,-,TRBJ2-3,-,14,CASSVDRRSDTQYF,TGTGCCAGCAGCGTAGACAGGCGGTCAGATACGCAGTATTTT
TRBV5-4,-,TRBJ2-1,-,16,CASSPVGGGDYNEQFF,TGTGCCAGCAGCCCCGTGGGAGGGGGGGACTACAATGAGCAGTTCTTC
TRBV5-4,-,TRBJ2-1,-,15,CASSPPPGASNEQFF,TGTGCCAGCAGCCCCCCCCCGGGGGCGAGTAATGAGCAGTTCTTC
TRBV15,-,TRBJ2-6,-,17,CATSRRTAISGANVLTF,TGTGCCACCAGCAGACGGACAGCCATCTCTGGGGCCAACGTCCTGACTTTC
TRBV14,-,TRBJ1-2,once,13,CASSQGIAYGYTF,TGTGCCAGCAGCCAAGGGATTGCGTATGGCTACACCTTC
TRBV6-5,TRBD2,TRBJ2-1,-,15,CASSYSAGGFNEQFF,TGTGCCAGCAGTTACTCAGCGGGGGGCTTTAATGAGCAGTTCTTC
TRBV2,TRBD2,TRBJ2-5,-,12,CASSGERGTQYF,TGTGCCAGCAGTGGTGAGCGGGGGACCCAGTACTTC
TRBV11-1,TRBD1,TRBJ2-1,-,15,CASSSRDRVAHEQFF,TGTGCCAGCAGCTCTCGGGACAGGGTCGCGCATGAGCAGTTCTTC
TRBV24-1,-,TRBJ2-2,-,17,CATSDPVQGWETGELFF,TGTGCCACCAGTGATCCGGTTCAGGGGTGGGAGACCGGGGAGCTGTTTTTT
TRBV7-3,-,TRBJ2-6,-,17,CASSLLSGMTGANVLTF,TGTGCCAGCAGCTTACTGTCAGGGATGACTGGGGCCAACGTCCTGACTTTC
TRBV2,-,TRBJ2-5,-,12,CASSGQAETQYF,TGTGCCAGCAGTGGACAGGCGGAGACCCAGTACTTC
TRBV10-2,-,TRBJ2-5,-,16,CASQSGGGGPQETQYF,TGCGCCAGTCAATCTGGAGGGGGCGGGCCGCAAGAGACCCAGTACTTC
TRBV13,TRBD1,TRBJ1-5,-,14,CASSRRDSSQPQHF,TGTGCCAGCAGCCGCCGGGACAGTTCTCAGCCCCAGCATTTT
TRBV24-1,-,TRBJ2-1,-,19,CATSDTPGAREASYNEQFF,TGTGCCACCAGTGATACCCCTGGGGCGCGAGAGGCGTCCTACAATGAGCAGTTCTTC
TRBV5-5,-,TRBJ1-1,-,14,CASSSRKGPTEAFF,TGTGCCAGCAGCTCTCGAAAGGGACCCACTGAAGCTTTCTTT
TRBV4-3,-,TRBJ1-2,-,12,CASSRANYGYTF,TGCGCCAGCAGCCGGGCTAACTATGGCTACACCTTC
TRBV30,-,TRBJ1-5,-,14,CAWSVNSNNQPQHF,TGTGCCTGGAGTGTAAACAGCAACAATCAGCCCCAGCATTTT
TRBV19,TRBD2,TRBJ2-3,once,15,CASRVQAGVADTQYF,TGTGCCAGTAGAGTCCAAGCGGGGGTCGCGGATACGCAGTATTTT
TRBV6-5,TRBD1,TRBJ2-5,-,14,CATRPRDRGETQYF,TGTGCCACCCGACCCCGGGACAGGGGAGAGACCCAGTACTTC
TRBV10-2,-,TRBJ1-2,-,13,CASAAYSNYGYTF,TGCGCCAGCGCGGCATATTCCAACTATGGCTACACCTTC
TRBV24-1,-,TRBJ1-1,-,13,CATTGEENTEAFF,TGTGCCACCACGGGGGAAGAGAACACTGAAGCTTTCTTT
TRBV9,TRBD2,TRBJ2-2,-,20,CASSVGTSGGVTALAGELFF,TGTGCCAGCAGCGTTGGGACTAGCGGGGGGGTCACGGCTTTAGCCGGGGAGCTGTTTTTT
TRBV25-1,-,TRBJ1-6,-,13,CASKRTDNSPLHF,TGTGCCAGCAAAAGGACCGACAATTCACCCCTCCACTTT
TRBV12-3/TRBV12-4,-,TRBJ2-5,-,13,CASSFSRQETQYF,TGTGCCAGCAGTTTTTCCCGCCAAGAGACCCAGTACTTC
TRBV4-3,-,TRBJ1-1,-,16,CASSLYRQIMNTEAFF,TGCGCCAGCAGTCTCTACCGTCAGATAATGAACACTGAAGCTTTCTTT
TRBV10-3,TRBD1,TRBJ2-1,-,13,CAISRDRDYEQFF,TGTGCCATCAGTCGGGACAGGGATTATGAGCAGTTCTTC
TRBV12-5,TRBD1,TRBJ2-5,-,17,CASGTFTGTGKEATQYF,TGTGCTAGTGGCACTTTCACCGGGACAGGGAAAGAGGCGACCCAGTACTTC
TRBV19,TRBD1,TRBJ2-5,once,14,CASMGGQAAETQYF,TGTGCCAGTATGGGGGGACAGGCAGCAGAGACCCAGTACTTC
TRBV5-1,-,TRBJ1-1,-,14,CASSLAVMNTEAFF,TGCGCCAGCAGCTTGGCCGTGATGAACACTGAAGCTTTCTTT
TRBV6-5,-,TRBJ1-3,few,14,CASSPAGTRPTIYF,TGTGCCAGCAGCCCGGCCGGGACGCGGCCCACCATATATTTT
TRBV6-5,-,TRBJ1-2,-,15,CASTASGYASYGYTF,TGTGCCAGCACCGCATCAGGGTACGCTAGCTATGGCTACACCTTC
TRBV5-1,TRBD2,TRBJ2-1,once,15,CASSRSGGSYNEQFF,TGCGCCAGCAGCAGAAGCGGGGGATCCTACAATGAGCAGTTCTTC
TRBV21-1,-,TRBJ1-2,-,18,CASTGLGDRGRRNYGYTF,TGTGCCAGCACCGGGTTAGGGGACAGGGGGCGCCGGAACTATGGCTACACCTTC
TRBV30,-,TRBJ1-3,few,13,CAWKKHSGNTIYF,TGTGCCTGGAAGAAACACTCTGGAAACACCATATATTTT
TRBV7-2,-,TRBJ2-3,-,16,CASSLAPSPDTDTQYF,TGTGCCAGCAGCTTAGCGCCTAGCCCGGACACAGATACGCAGTATTTT
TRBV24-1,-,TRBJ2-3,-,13,CATANPGTDTQYF,TGTGCCACCGCGAATCCAGGGACAGATACGCAGTATTTT
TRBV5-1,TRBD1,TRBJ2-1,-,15,CASSPGQTSYNEQFF,TGCGCCAGCAGCCCGGGACAGACTTCCTACAATGAGCAGTTCTTC
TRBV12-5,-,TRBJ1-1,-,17,CASGLLGGSFMNTEAFF,TGTGCTAGTGGTTTGCTCGGGGGGTCCTTTATGAACACTGAAGCTTTCTTT
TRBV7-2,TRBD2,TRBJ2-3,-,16,CASSSRVLAGKDTQYF,TGTGCCAGCAGCTCAAGGGTACTAGCGGGGAAGGATACGCAGTATTTT
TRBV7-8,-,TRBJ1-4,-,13,CASSLRTVEKLFF,TGTGCCAGCAGCTTACGGACAGTGGAAAAACTGTTTTTT
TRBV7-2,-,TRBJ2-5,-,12,CASSSYTKTQYF,TGTGCCAGCAGCTCCTATACGAAGACCCAGTACTTC
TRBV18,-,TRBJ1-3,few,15,CASSPPGSGGNTIYF,TGTGCCAGCTCACCGCCAGGGTCGGGAGGAAACACCATATATTTT
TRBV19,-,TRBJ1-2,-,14,CASSIDRDIYGYTF,TGTGCCAGTAGTATAGACCGGGACATCTATGGCTACACCTTC
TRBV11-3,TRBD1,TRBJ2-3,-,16,CASSHNAGTGSDTQYF,TGTGCCAGCAGCCATAATGCCGGGACAGGGTCAGATACGCAGTATTTT
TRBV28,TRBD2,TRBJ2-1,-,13,CASIRGVNNEQFF,TGTGCCAGCATACGGGGGGTTAACAATGAGCAGTTCTTC
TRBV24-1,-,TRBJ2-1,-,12,CATSVSDSKQFF,TGTGCCACCAGTGTATCCGATTCCAAGCAGTTCTTC
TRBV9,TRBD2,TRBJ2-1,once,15,CASSVGTSLYNEQFF,TGTGCCAGCAGCGTCGGGACTAGCCTCTACAATGAGCAGTTCTTC
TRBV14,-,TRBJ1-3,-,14,CASSVGSSGNTIYF,TGTGCCAGCAGCGTGGGCTCCTCTGGAAACACCATATATTTT
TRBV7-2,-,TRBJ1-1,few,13,CASSLWGNTEAFF,TGTGCCAGCAGCTTATGGGGGAACACTGAAGCTTTCTTT